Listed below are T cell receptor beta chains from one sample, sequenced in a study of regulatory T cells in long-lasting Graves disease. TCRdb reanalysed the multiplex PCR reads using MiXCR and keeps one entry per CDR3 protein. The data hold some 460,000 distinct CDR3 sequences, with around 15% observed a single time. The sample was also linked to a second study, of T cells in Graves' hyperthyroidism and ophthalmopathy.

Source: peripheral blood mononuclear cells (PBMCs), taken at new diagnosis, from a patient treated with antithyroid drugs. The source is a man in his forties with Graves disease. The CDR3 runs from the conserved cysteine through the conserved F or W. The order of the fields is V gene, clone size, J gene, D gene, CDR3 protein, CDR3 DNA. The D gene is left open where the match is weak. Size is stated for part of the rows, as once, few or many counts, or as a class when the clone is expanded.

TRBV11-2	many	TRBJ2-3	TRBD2	CASSLGLDTDTQYF	TGTGCCAGCAGCCTCGGACTAGACACAGATACGCAGTATTTT
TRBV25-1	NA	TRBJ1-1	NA	CASNRDLDSEAFF	TGTGCCAGCAACAGGGATCTAGACTCTGAAGCTTTCTTT
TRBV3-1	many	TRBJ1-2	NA	CASSQGRNYGYTF	TGTGCCAGCAGCCAAGGGAGAAACTATGGCTACACCTTC
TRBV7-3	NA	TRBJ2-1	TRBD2	CASSLSRLAGAPHEQFF	TGTGCCAGCAGCTTATCCCGACTAGCGGGGGCCCCCCATGAGCAGTTCTTC
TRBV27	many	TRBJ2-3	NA	CASSGKYTDTQYF	TGTGCCAGCAGTGGAAAATACACAGATACGCAGTATTTT
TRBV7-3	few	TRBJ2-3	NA	CASSLIPRGSGTDTQYF	TGTGCCAGCAGCTTAATCCCTCGGGGCAGCGGCACAGATACGCAGTATTTT
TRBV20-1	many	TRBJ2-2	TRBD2	CSASKAGVSGELFF	TGCAGTGCTTCTAAAGCGGGAGTGAGCGGGGAGCTGTTTTTT
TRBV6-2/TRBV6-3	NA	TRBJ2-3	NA	CASPLRSNTQYF	TGTGCCAGCCCATTGCGGTCGAATACGCAGTATTTT
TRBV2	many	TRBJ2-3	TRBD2	CASMRGFTDTQYF	TGTGCCAGCATGCGGGGGTTCACAGATACGCAGTATTTT
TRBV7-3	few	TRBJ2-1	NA	CASSLIGGVVDEQFF	TGTGCCAGCAGCTTAATTGGAGGGGTTGTGGATGAGCAGTTCTTC
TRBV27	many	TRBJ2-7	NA	CAAGGDYEQYF	TGTGCGGCAGGAGGGGACTACGAGCAGTACTTC
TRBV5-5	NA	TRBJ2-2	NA	CASRDKTNTGELFF	TGTGCCAGCAGGGACAAAACGAACACCGGGGAGCTGTTTTTT
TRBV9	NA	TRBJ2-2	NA	CASSAGTQGTGEPFF	TGTGCCAGCAGCGCCGGGACCCAGGGGACCGGGGAGCCGTTTTTT
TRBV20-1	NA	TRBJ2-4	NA	CSVPQWDKKNIQYF	TGCAGTGTCCCTCAATGGGACAAAAAAAACATTCAGTACTTC
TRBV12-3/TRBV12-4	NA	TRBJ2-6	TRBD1	CASSGQAGANVLTF	TGTGCCAGCAGTGGACAGGCCGGGGCCAACGTCCTGACTTTC
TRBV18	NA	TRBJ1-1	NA	CASSPYNRNTEAFF	TGTGCCAGCTCACCCTACAACAGGAACACTGAAGCTTTCTTT
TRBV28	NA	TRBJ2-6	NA	CASSTLASVLTF	TGTGCCAGCAGTACCCTAGCTAGTGTCCTGACTTTC
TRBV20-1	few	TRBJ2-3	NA	CSARGSTWDAVTDTQYF	TGCAGTGCTAGAGGATCAACTTGGGACGCAGTCACAGATACGCAGTATTTT
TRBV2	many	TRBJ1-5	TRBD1	CASRTGLSNQPQHF	TGTGCCAGCAGGACAGGGCTTAGCAATCAGCCCCAGCATTTT
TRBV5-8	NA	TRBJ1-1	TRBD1	CASSLAGTVMNTEAFF	TGTGCCAGCAGCTTGGCCGGGACAGTTATGAACACTGAAGCTTTCTTT
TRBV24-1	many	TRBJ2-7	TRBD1	CATAPGTGLTYEQYF	TGTGCCACCGCACCCGGGACAGGGCTTACCTACGAGCAGTACTTC
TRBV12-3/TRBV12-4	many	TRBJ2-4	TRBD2	CASSSPRRGGNIQYF	TGTGCCAGCAGTTCCCCTCGGCGGGGAGGGAACATTCAGTACTTC
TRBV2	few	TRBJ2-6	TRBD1	CASSWDRSGANVLTF	TGTGCCAGCAGTTGGGACAGGTCTGGGGCCAACGTCCTGACTTTC
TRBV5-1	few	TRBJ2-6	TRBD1	CASSNRTGGTNVLTF	TGCGCCAGCAGCAATAGGACAGGGGGAACCAACGTCCTGACTTTC
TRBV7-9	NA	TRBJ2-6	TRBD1	CASSPQGQGAGANVLTF	TGTGCCAGCAGCCCCCAGGGACAGGGGGCTGGGGCCAACGTCCTGACTTTC
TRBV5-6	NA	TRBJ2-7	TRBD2	CASREIAGALNEQYF	TGTGCCAGCAGGGAGATAGCGGGAGCCCTGAACGAGCAGTACTTC
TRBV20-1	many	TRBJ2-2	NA	CSAGYTGELFF	TGCAGTGCTGGGTACACCGGGGAGCTGTTTTTT
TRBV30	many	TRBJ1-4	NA	CAWNGIGFKEKLFF	TGTGCCTGGAATGGGATCGGGTTTAAAGAGAAACTGTTTTTT
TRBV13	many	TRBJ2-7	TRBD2	CASSRLAHEQYF	TGTGCCAGCAGCAGACTAGCCCACGAGCAGTACTTC
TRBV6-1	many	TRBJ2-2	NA	CASRATGTRYTGELFF	TGTGCCAGCAGAGCTACCGGGACAAGATACACCGGGGAGCTGTTTTTT
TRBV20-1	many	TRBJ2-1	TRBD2	CSARALLALDDEQFF	TGCAGTGCTAGAGCACTACTAGCGTTAGACGATGAGCAGTTCTTC